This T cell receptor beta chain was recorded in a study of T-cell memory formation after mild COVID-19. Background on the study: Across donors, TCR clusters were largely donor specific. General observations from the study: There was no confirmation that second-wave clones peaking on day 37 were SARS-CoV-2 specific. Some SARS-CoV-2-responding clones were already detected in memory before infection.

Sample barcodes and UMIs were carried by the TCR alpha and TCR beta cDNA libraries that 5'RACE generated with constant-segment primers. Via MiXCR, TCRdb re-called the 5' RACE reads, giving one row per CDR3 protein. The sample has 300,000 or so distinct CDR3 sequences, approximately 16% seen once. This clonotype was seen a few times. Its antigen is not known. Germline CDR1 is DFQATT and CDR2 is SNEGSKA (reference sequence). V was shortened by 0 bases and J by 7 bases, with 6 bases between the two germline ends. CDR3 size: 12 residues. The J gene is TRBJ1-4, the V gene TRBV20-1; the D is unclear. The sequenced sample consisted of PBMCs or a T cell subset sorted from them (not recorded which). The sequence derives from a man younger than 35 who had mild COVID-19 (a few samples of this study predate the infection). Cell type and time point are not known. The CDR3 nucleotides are TGCAGTGCTAGAGACCGGCCTGAAAAACTGTTTTTT. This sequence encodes CSARDRPEKLFF.